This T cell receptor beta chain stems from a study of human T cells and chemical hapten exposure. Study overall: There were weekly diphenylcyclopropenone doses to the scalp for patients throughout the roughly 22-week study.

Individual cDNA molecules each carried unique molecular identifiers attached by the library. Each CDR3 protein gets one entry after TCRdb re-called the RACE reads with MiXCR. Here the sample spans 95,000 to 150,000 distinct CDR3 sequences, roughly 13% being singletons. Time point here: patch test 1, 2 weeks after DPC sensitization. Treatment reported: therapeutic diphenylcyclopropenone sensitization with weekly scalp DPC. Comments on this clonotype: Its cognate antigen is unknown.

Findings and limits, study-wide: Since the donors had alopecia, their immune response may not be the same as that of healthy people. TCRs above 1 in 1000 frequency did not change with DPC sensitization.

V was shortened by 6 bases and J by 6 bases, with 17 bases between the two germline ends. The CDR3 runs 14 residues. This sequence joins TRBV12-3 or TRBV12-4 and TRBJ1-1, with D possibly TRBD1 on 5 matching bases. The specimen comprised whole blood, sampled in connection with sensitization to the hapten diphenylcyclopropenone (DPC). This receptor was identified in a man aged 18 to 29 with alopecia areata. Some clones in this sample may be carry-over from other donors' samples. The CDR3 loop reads CASRERQILSEAFF. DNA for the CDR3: TGTGCCAGCAGGGAAAGACAGATACTCTCTGAAGCTTTCTTT.